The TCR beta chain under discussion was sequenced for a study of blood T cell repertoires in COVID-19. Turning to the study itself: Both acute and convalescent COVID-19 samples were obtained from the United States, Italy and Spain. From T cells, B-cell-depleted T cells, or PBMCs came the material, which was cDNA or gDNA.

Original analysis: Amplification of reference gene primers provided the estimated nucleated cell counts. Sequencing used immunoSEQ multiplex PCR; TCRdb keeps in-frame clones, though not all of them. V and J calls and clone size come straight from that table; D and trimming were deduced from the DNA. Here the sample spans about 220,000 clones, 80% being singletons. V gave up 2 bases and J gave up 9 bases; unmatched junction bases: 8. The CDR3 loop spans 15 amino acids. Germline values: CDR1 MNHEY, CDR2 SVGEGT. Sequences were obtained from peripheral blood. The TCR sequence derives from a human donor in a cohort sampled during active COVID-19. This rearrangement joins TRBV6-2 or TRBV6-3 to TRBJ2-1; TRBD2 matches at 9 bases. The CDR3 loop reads CASSYVAGGRPEQFF. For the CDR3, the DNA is TGTGCCAGCAGTTACGTGGCGGGGGGGAGGCCTGAGCAGTTCTTC.